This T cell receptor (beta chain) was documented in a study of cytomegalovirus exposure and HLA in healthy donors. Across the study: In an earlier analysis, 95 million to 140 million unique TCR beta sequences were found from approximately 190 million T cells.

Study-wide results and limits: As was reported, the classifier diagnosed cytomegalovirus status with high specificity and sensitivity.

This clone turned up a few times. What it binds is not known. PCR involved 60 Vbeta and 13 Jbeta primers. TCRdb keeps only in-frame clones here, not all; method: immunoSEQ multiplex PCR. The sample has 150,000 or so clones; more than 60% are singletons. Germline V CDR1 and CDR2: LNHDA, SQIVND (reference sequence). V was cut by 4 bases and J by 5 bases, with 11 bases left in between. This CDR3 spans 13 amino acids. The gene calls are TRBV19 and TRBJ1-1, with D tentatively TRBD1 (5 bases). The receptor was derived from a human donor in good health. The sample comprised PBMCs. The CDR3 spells CASSTGMFTEAFF. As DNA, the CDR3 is TGTGCCAGTAGTACAGGGATGTTTACTGAAGCTTTCTTT.